This is a list of T cell receptor beta chains from one sample in a study of blood T cell repertoires in COVID-19. Assay used: immunoSEQ multiplex PCR; TCRdb lists only in-frame clones, some missing. The sample has under 400,000 clones, 65% to 90% seen once. Sample: PBMCs or T cells enriched from blood (not recorded which). Receptor source: a woman aged 40 to 49 with acute COVID-19. Both conserved end residues are part of each CDR3. The D gene is left open where the match is weak. A clone size is listed for some rows: how often the clone was seen (once, few, many), or a class if it is expanded.

TRBV6-2/TRBV6-3	-	TRBD1	TRBJ1-1	TGTGCCAGCAGCTGGACAGGATCGAACACTGAAGCTTTCTTT	CASSWTGSNTEAFF
TRBV9	-	TRBD2	TRBJ2-3	TGTGCCAGCAGCCCCCCCGGGACTAGCGGGGTTTCAGATACGCAGTATTTT	CASSPPGTSGVSDTQYF
TRBV27	-	-	TRBJ1-5	TGTGCCAGCTCGTTCTTCCCCTCGAATCAGCCCCAGCATTTT	CASSFFPSNQPQHF
TRBV5-8	-	-	TRBJ1-5	TGTGCCAGCAGCTTATCAGGGGAGAGCAATCAGCCCCAGCATTTT	CASSLSGESNQPQHF
TRBV27	-	-	TRBJ2-7	TGTGCCAGCAGTTACTTACAGGACTACGAGCAGTACTTC	CASSYLQDYEQYF
TRBV3-1/TRBV3-2	-	-	TRBJ1-3	TGTGCCAGCAGCCAACTCTTTGTGGGGACTTCCTCTGGAAACACCATATATTTT	CASSQLFVGTSSGNTIYF
TRBV6-5	few	TRBD1	TRBJ2-2	TGTGCCAGCATCAGGGGGCATCTTGACACCGGGGAGCTGTTTTTT	CASIRGHLDTGELFF
TRBV3-1/TRBV3-2	-	-	TRBJ1-5	TGTGCCAGCAGCCAAGATACGAGTCAGCCCCAGCATTTT	CASSQDTSQPQHF
TRBV25-1	-	TRBD1	TRBJ1-2	TGTGCCAGCAGTGAATATAACAGGGGCTATGGCTACACCTTC	CASSEYNRGYGYTF
TRBV2	many	TRBD1	TRBJ2-1	TGTGCCAGCAGGGTTGTTATCAGCCGGGACAGGGCCTGGAGCTCCTACAATGAGCAGTTCTTC	CASRVVISRDRAWSSYNEQFF
TRBV5-1	-	-	TRBJ2-6	TGCGCCAGCAGCCCCGGACAACCCAGCTCTGGGGCCAACGTCCTGACTTTC	CASSPGQPSSGANVLTF
TRBV6-5	-	-	TRBJ2-1	TGTGCCAGCAGTTACGCCGGGGGACAGCCCTGGAATGAGCAGTTCTTC	CASSYAGGQPWNEQFF
TRBV5-1	few	TRBD1	TRBJ2-7	TGCGCCAGCAGCGGGACAGGGGGCCCTTACTTC	CASSGTGGPYF
TRBV11-2	-	TRBD2	TRBJ2-3	TGTGCCAGCAGCACGCCAGGCTGGACTAGCGGGAGCATGAATACGCAGTATTTT	CASSTPGWTSGSMNTQYF
TRBV12-3/TRBV12-4	-	-	TRBJ1-2	TGTGCCAGCAGTCCCCGGACAGTCGGCTACACCTTC	CASSPRTVGYTF
TRBV7-9	-	-	TRBJ1-1	TGTGCCAGCAGCTTAGGCAGGGTGTCAGGGCGGAACACTGAAGCTTTCTTT	CASSLGRVSGRNTEAFF
TRBV7-9	-	TRBD1	TRBJ1-5	TGTGCCAGCAGCTCAGTCAGCGGGACAGGGGATTATAGCAATCAGCCCCAGCATTTT	CASSSVSGTGDYSNQPQHF
TRBV7-9	-	-	TRBJ1-5	TGTGCCAGCAGCTCCAGCCTCGGGGCCCAGCATTTT	CASSSSLGAQHF
TRBV20-1	-	-	TRBJ2-7	TGCAGTGCTAGAGATAACGAGCAGTACTTC	CSARDNEQYF
TRBV4-3	few	TRBD1	TRBJ1-5	TGCGCCAGCAGCCAAGATCGGGGCTCACAGGGGGCTGTTCAGCCCCAGCATTTT	CASSQDRGSQGAVQPQHF
TRBV19	-	TRBD1	TRBJ1-5	TGTGCCAGTAGTTGGCACGGAGGACAGGGTGTAGGGCCCCAGCATTTT	CASSWHGGQGVGPQHF
TRBV10-2	-	-	TRBJ2-7	TGCGCCAGCAGTGAGGGGCAGTACGAGCAGTACTTC	CASSEGQYEQYF
TRBV7-2	-	TRBD1	TRBJ1-6	TGTGCCAGCTCGGGGACAGCCTATAATTCACCCCTCCACTTT	CASSGTAYNSPLHF
TRBV7-3	-	-	TRBJ1-6	TGTGCCAGCAGCCTAAAGACAGATTCACCCCTCCACTTT	CASSLKTDSPLHF
TRBV6-2/TRBV6-3	once	-	TRBJ2-7	TGTGCCAGCAGTTACTCGTCTTACTTGGACGAGCAGTACTTC	CASSYSSYLDEQYF
TRBV4-2	-	TRBD2	TRBJ2-3	TGTGCCAGCAGCCAGAGACTAGCGGGAGACACAGATACGCAGTATTTT	CASSQRLAGDTDTQYF
TRBV6-2/TRBV6-3	-	TRBD1	TRBJ1-2	TGTGCCAGCAGCCCTACGCGGGACAGGACATCAAACTATGGCTACACCTTC	CASSPTRDRTSNYGYTF
TRBV10-3	-	TRBD1	TRBJ2-7	TGTGCCATCAGCCAGGGGGCTCAGGACGAGCAGTACTTC	CAISQGAQDEQYF
TRBV3-1/TRBV3-2	-	-	TRBJ1-4	TGTGCCAGCAGCCAACACGACAGATTTAATGAAAAACTGTTTTTT	CASSQHDRFNEKLFF
TRBV14	-	-	TRBJ2-3	TGTGCCAGCAGCCCCCGCACCGGGAGTTTTGGCGATACGCAGTATTTT	CASSPRTGSFGDTQYF
TRBV4-1	-	-	TRBJ1-1	TGCGCCAGCAGCCAACCGGTTAAGAACACTGAAGCTTTCTTT	CASSQPVKNTEAFF
TRBV18	few	-	TRBJ1-1	TGTGCCAGCTCACGGCTGGCCAGGATCGAAGTCATGAACACTGAAGCTTTCTTT	CASSRLARIEVMNTEAFF
TRBV3-1/TRBV3-2	-	TRBD2	TRBJ2-7	TGTGCCAGCAGCCAAGTGTTGGCGGGAGGGCCTCCTTACGAGCAGTACTTC	CASSQVLAGGPPYEQYF
TRBV7-9	-	TRBD1	TRBJ2-7	TGTGCCAGCAGCTCCATAGGGGGAGGACAGGGTTACGAGCAGTACTTC	CASSSIGGGQGYEQYF
TRBV5-8	-	-	TRBJ1-4	TGTGCCAGCAGCTTGGGGCAGGGCGGCGAAAAACTGTTTTTT	CASSLGQGGEKLFF
TRBV7-2	-	TRBD2	TRBJ2-1	TGTGCCAGCAGCTATCGGGTGGGGACTAGCGCTTTGCCCAATGAGCAGTTCTTC	CASSYRVGTSALPNEQFF
TRBV19	-	-	TRBJ1-5	TGTGCCAGTCAGATAATCGGGGAATCCAATCAGCCCCAGCATTTT	CASQIIGESNQPQHF
TRBV7-9	-	-	TRBJ2-7	TGTGCCAGCAGCCCAGCCGGCGGCGACGAGCAGTACTTC	CASSPAGGDEQYF
TRBV6-2/TRBV6-3	-	-	TRBJ2-4	TGTGCCAGCAGTCAGCGGACGAGCAGGTCGGGCGGGATTCAGTACTTC	CASSQRTSRSGGIQYF
TRBV5-5	-	-	TRBJ1-1	TGTGCCAGCAGCTTGGTTTTTAACAGGGTCGGAGCTTTCTTT	CASSLVFNRVGAFF
TRBV5-1	-	-	TRBJ1-2	TGCGCCAGCAGACCGGGAGGGGACATACGTTTCGACTATGGCTACACCTTC	CASRPGGDIRFDYGYTF
TRBV6-2/TRBV6-3	-	TRBD1	TRBJ1-2	TGTGCCAGCAGTTACCCCCTGACAGGGCCGGGTGGCTACACCTTC	CASSYPLTGPGGYTF
TRBV29-1	-	-	TRBJ1-1	TGCAGCGGTACCCAGGGCCTCAATACTGAAGCTTTCTTT	CSGTQGLNTEAFF
TRBV5-4	-	-	TRBJ1-2	TGTGCCAGCAGCGCGAGGGGGGGCGGCCGATATGGCTACACCTTC	CASSARGGGRYGYTF
TRBV6-5	-	-	TRBJ1-1	TGTGCCAGCACTCCCCCAAATCTACAGGGTGAAGCTTTCTTT	CASTPPNLQGEAFF
TRBV28	-	-	TRBJ2-6	TGTGCCAGCAGTTCGTACTCTGGGGCCAACGTCCTGACTTTC	CASSSYSGANVLTF
TRBV3-1/TRBV3-2	-	-	TRBJ1-2	TGTGCCAGCAGCACGACCGTAGTGCGGAACGTCTATGGCTACACCTTC	CASSTTVVRNVYGYTF
TRBV5-4	-	TRBD2	TRBJ2-2	TGTGCCAGCAGCTTGTCCGGGACTAGTGTCCCCGGGGAGCTGTTTTTT	CASSLSGTSVPGELFF
TRBV21-1	-	-	TRBJ2-3	TGTGCCAGCAGCAAAGCGGTCCGGGTTGGCCTAAGCACAGATACGCAGTATTTT	CASSKAVRVGLSTDTQYF
TRBV7-2	-	TRBD2	TRBJ2-6	TGTGCCAGCAGCCACACGGGACTAGCGGGGGACTCTGGGGCCAACGTCCTGACTTTC	CASSHTGLAGDSGANVLTF
TRBV18	-	-	TRBJ2-6	TGTGCCAGCTCTTCTTTGTCGGGGGTAAGCTCTGAGGCCAACGTCCTGACTTTC	CASSSLSGVSSEANVLTF
TRBV4-2	few	-	TRBJ1-1	TGTGCCAGCAGCCAGGACTTGGGGTACGGAAGTACTGAAGCTTTCTTT	CASSQDLGYGSTEAFF
TRBV6-5	-	-	TRBJ2-2	TGTGCCAGCAGTTATAGACAGGGAGGCGCCGGGGAGCTGTTTTTT	CASSYRQGGAGELFF
TRBV7-6	-	-	TRBJ2-2	TGTGCCAGCAGCTTAGAGGCAGGACTAACGGGGGAGCTGTTTTTT	CASSLEAGLTGELFF
TRBV20-1	-	-	TRBJ1-1	TGCAGTGCTTTACGGACTGAAGCTTTCTTT	CSALRTEAFF
TRBV4-1	-	TRBD1	TRBJ2-1	TGCGCCAGCAGCCACCCGAGGGACAGGTCTACCTACAATGAGCAGTTCTTC	CASSHPRDRSTYNEQFF
TRBV4-1	once	TRBD2	TRBJ2-1	TGCGCCAGCAGCCAAGAGGTGACTAGCCAGTTTGTCAATGAGCAGTTCTTC	CASSQEVTSQFVNEQFF
TRBV9	-	TRBD1	TRBJ1-2	TGTGCCAGCAGCGTAGCAGGGGGTCATGGCTACACCTTC	CASSVAGGHGYTF
TRBV7-8	-	-	TRBJ2-7	TGTGCCAGCAGTGTAAACGTAGCCTACGAGCAGTACTTC	CASSVNVAYEQYF